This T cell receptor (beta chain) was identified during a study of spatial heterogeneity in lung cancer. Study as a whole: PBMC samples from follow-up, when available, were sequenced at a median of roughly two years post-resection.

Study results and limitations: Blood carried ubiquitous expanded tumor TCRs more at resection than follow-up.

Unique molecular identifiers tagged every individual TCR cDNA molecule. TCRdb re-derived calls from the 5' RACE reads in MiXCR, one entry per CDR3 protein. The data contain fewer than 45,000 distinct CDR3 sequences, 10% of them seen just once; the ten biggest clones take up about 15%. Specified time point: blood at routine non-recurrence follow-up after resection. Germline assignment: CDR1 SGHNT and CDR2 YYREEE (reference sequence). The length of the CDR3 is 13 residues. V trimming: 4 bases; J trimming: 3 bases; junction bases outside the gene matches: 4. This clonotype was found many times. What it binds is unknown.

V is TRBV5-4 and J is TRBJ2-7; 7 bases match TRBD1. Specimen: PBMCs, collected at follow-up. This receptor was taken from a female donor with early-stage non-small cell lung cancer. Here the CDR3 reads CASSDRVGYEQYF. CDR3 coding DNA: TGTGCCAGCAGCGACAGGGTAGGCTACGAGCAGTACTTC.